These 6 T cell receptor beta chains originate from one sample sequenced in a study of T-cell reconstitution after alpha-beta-depleted transplantation in children. The authors prepared the TCRbeta library with unique molecular identifiers. In TCRdb, the PCR reads were re-called with MiXCR into one record per CDR3 protein. There are 440,000 or so distinct CDR3 sequences in the sample; about a tenth occur only once, and 4.5% to 7% lies in the top ten. The input for sequencing was PBMCs from the stem cell graft donor, taken from the stem cell graft. The source is a human donor who donated a stem cell graft to a child with acute myeloid leukemia.

This clonotype was found many times. The chain links TRBV20-1 to TRBJ1-6; the D is unclear. Deletions cut 1 base from V and 7 bases from J, with 14 bases between. CDR3 size: 15 residues. Germline assignment: CDR1 DFQATT and CDR2 SNEGSKA (reference sequence). CDR3 DNA sequence: TGCAGTGCTAGAGTGACACAAGGGTTGAATTCACCCCTCCACTTT. It translates to CSARVTQGLNSPLHF.

The table lists this clonotype with many counts. The genes are TRBV20-1 and TRBJ2-5; 10 bases fit TRBD2. Germline assignment: CDR1 DFQATT and CDR2 SNEGSKA (reference sequence). With V trimmed by 3 bases and J by 4 bases, 14 bases remained unmatched. This CDR3 is 17 amino acids long. CDR3 amino acids: CSARGSGRASPLETQYF. DNA of the CDR3: TGCAGTGCTAGGGGAAGCGGGAGGGCCTCCCCTTTAGAGACCCAGTACTTC.

This clonotype was counted only a few times. The J gene is TRBJ2-1, the V gene TRBV5-1; tentative D call: TRBD2 (5 bases). V lost 0 bases to trimming and J lost 7 bases, with 17 bases between them. The CDR3 contains 16 residues. Germline assignment: CDR1 SGHRS and CDR2 YFSETQ. The CDR3 DNA sequence: TGCGCCAGCAGCTTGGGTTCAGGACTTGAAGGGAATGAGCAGTTCTTC. Its translation is CASSLGSGLEGNEQFF.

The chain recombines TRBV4-2 with TRBJ2-2; D gene unclear. The germline CDR1 and CDR2 sequences are LGHNA and YNFKEQ. The CDR3 contains 18 residues. The V end lost 0 bases, the J end lost 4 bases, and 18 bases lay between the germline ends. CDR3 bases: TGTGCCAGCAGCCAAGAATTGTCCGGAGCTCAGGTCACCGGGGAGCTGTTTTTT. This codes for CASSQELSGAQVTGELFF.

This clonotype occurred many times. The CDR3 reads CASSLRTGLNTEAFF. The CDR3 coding sequence is TGTGCCAGCAGCTTGAGGACAGGCTTGAACACTGAAGCTTTCTTT. The rearrangement uses TRBV25-1 and TRBJ1-1; 7 nucleotides match TRBD1. J was trimmed by 0 bases and V by 6 bases; bases with no gene match: 7. Per the germline V gene, CDR1 is MGHDK and CDR2 is SYGVNS. The CDR3 spans 15 residues.

This clonotype was seen a handful of times. The chain recombines TRBV3-1 with TRBJ2-7, with a weak D call TRBD2 (6 bases). V was cut by 2 bases and J by 6 bases, with 8 bases left in between. CDR1 is LGHDT, CDR2 YNNKEL, per germline (reference sequence). This CDR3 has 12 amino acids. The CDR3 DNA is TGTGCCAGCAGCCAACAGGGAGGCGAGCAGTACTTC. Translation: CASSQQGGEQYF.